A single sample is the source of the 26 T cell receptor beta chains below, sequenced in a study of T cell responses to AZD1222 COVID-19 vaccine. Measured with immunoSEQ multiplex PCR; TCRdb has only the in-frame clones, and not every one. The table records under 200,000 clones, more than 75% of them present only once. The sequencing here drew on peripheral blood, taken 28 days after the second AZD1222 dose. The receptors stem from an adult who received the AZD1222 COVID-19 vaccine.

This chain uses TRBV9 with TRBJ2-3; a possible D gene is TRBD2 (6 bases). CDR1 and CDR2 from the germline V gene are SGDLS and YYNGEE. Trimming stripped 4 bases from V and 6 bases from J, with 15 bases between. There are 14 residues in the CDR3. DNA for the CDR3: TGTGCCAGCAGCTTTCCGACTAGGACGGATACGCAGTATTTT. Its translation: CASSFPTRTDTQYF.

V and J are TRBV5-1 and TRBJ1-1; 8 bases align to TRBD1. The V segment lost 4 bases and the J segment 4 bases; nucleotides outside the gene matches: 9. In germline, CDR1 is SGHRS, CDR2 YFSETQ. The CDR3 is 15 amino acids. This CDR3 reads CASSPDRALGTEAFF. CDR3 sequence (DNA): TGCGCCAGCAGCCCGGACAGGGCGTTGGGCACTGAAGCTTTCTTT.

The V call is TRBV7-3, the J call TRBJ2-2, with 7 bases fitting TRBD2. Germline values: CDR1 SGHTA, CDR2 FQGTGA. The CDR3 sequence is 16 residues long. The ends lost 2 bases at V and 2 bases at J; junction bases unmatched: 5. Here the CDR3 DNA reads TGTGCCAGCAGCTTAGGGGAGGGGCGAAACACCGGGGAGCTGTTTTTT. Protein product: CASSLGEGRNTGELFF.

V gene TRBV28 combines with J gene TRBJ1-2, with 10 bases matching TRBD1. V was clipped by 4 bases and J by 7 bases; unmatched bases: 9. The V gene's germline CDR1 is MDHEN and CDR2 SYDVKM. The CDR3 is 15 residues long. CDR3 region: CASSSSGTGESGYTF. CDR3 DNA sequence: TGTGCCAGCAGTTCCTCCGGGACAGGGGAAAGTGGCTACACCTTC.

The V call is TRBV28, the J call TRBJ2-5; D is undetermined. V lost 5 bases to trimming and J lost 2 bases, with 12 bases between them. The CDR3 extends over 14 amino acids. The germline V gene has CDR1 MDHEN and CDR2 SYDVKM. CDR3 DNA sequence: TGTGCCAGCAGTCCCGCAGGCTTTCAAGAGACCCAGTACTTC. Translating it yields CASSPAGFQETQYF. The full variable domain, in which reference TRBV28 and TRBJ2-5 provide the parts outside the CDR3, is DVKVTQSSRYLVKRTGEKVFLECVQDMDHENMFWYRQDPGLGLRLIYFSYDVKMKEKGDIPEGYSVSREKKERFSLILESASTNQTSMYLCASSPAGFQETQYFGPGTRLLVL.

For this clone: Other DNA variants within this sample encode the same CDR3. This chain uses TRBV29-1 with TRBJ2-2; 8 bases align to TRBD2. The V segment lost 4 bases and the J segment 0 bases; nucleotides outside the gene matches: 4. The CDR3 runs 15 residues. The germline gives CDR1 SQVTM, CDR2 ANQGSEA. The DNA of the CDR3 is TGCAGCGTTGCCCCGGGACTAGCGAACACCGGGGAGCTGTTTTTT. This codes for CSVAPGLANTGELFF.

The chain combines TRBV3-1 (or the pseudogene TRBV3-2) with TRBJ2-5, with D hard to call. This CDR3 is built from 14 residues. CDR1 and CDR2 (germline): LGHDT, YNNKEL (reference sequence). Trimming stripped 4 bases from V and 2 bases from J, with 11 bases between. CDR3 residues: CASSLGVTQETQYF. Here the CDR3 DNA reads TGTGCCAGCAGCCTGGGCGTTACGCAAGAGACCCAGTACTTC.

The CDR3 DNA reads as TGTGCCAGCAGCCAAGATTACGGACTTTCTGGGGCCAACGTCCTGACTTTC. Amino acid sequence: CASSQDYGLSGANVLTF. V gene TRBV3-1 (or the pseudogene TRBV3-2) combines with J gene TRBJ2-6; weak D call: TRBD2 (5 bases). The germline V gene encodes CDR1 LGHDT and CDR2 YNNKEL (reference sequence). V shed 0 bases and J shed 1 base, with 10 bases lying between them. The CDR3 length is 17 residues.

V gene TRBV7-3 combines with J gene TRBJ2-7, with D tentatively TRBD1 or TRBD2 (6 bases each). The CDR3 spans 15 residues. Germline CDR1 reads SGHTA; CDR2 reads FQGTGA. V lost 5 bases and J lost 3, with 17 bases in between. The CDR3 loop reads CASSLGASGGYEQYF. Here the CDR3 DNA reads TGTGCCAGCAGCCTGGGGGCCTCCGGGGGCTACGAGCAGTACTTC. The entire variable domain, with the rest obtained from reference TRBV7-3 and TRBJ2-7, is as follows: GAGVSQTPSNKVTEKGKYVELRCDPISGHTALYWYRQSLGQGPEFLIYFQGTGAADDSGLPNDRFFAVRPEGSVSTLKIQRTERGDSAVYLCASSLGASGGYEQYFGPGTRLTVT.

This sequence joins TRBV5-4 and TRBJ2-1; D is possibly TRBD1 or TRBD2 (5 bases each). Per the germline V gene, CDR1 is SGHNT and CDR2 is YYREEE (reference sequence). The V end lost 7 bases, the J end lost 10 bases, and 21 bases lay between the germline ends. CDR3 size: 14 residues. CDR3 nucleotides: TGTGCCAGCTCCTGGGCACTTCGAAGGGACGAGCAGTTCTTC. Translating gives CASSWALRRDEQFF.

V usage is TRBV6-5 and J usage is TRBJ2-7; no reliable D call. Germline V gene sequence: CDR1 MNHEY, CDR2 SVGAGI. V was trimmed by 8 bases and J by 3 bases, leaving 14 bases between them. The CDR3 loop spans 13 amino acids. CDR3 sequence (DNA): TGTGCCAGCGGGGTCGGGCCCCACTACGAGCAGTACTTC. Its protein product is CASGVGPHYEQYF.

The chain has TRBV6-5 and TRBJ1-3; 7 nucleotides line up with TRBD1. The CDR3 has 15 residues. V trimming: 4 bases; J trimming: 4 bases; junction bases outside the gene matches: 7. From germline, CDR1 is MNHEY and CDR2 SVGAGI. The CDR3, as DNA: TGTGCCAGCAGTTTTCTCCAAGGGGGCGGAAACACCATATATTTT. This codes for CASSFLQGGGNTIYF.

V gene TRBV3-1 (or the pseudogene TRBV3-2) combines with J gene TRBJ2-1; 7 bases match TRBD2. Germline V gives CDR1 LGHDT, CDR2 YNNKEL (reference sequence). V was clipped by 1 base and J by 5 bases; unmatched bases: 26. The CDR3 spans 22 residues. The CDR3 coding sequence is TGTGCCAGCAGCCAAGTCCCCTCAGGGCTAGCGGCCCCTCAGGGCTTACACAATGAGCAGTTCTTC. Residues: CASSQVPSGLAAPQGLHNEQFF.

The CDR3 bases are TGTGCCAGCAGTTTCCCAGGGAACTCCTACAATGAGCAGTTCTTC. It is translated as CASSFPGNSYNEQFF. V usage is TRBV28 and J usage is TRBJ2-1, with D perhaps TRBD1 (5 bases). CDR3 length: 15 residues. Germline loops: CDR1 MDHEN, CDR2 SYDVKM. Trimming removed 3 bases at V and 0 bases at J, with 9 bases between. Full variable domain (missing parts from reference TRBV28 and TRBJ2-1): DVKVTQSSRYLVKRTGEKVFLECVQDMDHENMFWYRQDPGLGLRLIYFSYDVKMKEKGDIPEGYSVSREKKERFSLILESASTNQTSMYLCASSFPGNSYNEQFFGPGTRLTVL.

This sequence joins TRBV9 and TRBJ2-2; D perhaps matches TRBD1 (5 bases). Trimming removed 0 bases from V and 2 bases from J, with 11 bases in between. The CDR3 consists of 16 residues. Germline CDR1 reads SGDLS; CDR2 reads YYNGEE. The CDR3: CASSVGGGANTGELFF. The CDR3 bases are TGTGCCAGCAGCGTAGGGGGTGGGGCCAACACCGGGGAGCTGTTTTTT.

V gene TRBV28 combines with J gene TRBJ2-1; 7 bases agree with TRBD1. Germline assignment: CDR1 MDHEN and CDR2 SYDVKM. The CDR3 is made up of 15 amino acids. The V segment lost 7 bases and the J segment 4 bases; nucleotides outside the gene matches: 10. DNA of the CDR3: TGTGCCAGCATCTTGACCGGGACAGCTTACAATGAGCAGTTCTTC. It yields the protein CASILTGTAYNEQFF. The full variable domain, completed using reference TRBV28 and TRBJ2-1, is DVKVTQSSRYLVKRTGEKVFLECVQDMDHENMFWYRQDPGLGLRLIYFSYDVKMKEKGDIPEGYSVSREKKERFSLILESASTNQTSMYLCASILTGTAYNEQFFGPGTRLTVL.

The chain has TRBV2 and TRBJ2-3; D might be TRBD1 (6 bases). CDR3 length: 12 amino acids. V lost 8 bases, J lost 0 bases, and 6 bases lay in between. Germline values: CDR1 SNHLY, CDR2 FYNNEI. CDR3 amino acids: CASGQSTDTQYF. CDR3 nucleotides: TGTGCCAGCGGACAGAGCACAGATACGCAGTATTTT.

The CDR3 DNA sequence: TGTGCCAGCAGTCAACACCCCCGAGAAACGCAGTATTTT. Its translation: CASSQHPRETQYF. The chain couples TRBV6-5 to TRBJ2-3; no firm D call. The ends were cut back, 5 bases at V and 9 bases at J, with 15 bases in the middle. Germline V gene data show CDR1 as MNHEY and CDR2 as SVGAGI. The CDR3 is 13 amino acids.

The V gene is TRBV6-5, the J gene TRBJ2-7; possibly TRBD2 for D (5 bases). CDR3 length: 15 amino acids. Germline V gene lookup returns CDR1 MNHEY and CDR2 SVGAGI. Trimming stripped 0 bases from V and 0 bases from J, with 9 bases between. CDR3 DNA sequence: TGTGCCAGCAGTTACTCCGGGATAGGCTCCTACGAGCAGTACTTC. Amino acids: CASSYSGIGSYEQYF.

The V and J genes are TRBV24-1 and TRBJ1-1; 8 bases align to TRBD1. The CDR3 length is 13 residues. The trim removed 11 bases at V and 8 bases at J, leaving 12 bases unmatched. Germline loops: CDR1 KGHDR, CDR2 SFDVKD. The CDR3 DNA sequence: TGTGCCAGCCGGGACAGGTCGAAAGGCGAAGCTTTCTTT. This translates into CASRDRSKGEAFF.

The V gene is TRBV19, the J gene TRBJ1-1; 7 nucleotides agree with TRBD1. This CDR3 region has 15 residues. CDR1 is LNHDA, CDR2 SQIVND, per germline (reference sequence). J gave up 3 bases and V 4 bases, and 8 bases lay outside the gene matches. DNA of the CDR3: TGTGCCAGTAGTACCAGGGACAGCAAGTACACTGAAGCTTTCTTT. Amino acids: CASSTRDSKYTEAFF.

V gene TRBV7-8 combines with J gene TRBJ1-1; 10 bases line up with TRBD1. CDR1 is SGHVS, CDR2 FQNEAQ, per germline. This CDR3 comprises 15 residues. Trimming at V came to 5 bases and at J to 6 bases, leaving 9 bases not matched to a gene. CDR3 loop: CASSPRVGTGAEAFF. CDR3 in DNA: TGTGCCAGCAGCCCCAGGGTCGGGACAGGGGCTGAAGCTTTCTTT.

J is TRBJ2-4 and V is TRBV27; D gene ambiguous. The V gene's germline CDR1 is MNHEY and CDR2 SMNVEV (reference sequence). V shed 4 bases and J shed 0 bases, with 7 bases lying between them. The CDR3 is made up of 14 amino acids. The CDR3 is CASSSIIAKNIQYF. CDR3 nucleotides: TGTGCCAGCAGTTCCATCATAGCCAAAAACATTCAGTACTTC.

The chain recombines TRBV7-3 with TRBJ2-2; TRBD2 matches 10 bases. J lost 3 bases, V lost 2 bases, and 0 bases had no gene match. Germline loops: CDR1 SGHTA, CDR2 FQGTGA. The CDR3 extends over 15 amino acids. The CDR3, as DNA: TGTGCCAGCAGCTTACTAGCGGGAGACACCGGGGAGCTGTTTTTT. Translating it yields CASSLLAGDTGELFF.

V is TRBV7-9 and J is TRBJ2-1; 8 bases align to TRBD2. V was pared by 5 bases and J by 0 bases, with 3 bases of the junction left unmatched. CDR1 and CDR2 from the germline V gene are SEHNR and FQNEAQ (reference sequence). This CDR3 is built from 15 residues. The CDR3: CASSESGSSYNEQFF. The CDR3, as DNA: TGTGCCAGCAGCGAAAGCGGGAGCTCCTACAATGAGCAGTTCTTC.

The CDR3 DNA reads as TGTGCCAGCAGTTTCGGTGCCACAGATACGCAGTATTTT. Protein sequence: CASSFGATDTQYF. The chain has TRBV28 and TRBJ2-3; D not certain. The CDR3 extends over 13 amino acids. Trimming took 3 bases from V and 2 from J, leaving 6 bases between them. CDR1 MDHEN and CDR2 SYDVKM come from the germline V gene.